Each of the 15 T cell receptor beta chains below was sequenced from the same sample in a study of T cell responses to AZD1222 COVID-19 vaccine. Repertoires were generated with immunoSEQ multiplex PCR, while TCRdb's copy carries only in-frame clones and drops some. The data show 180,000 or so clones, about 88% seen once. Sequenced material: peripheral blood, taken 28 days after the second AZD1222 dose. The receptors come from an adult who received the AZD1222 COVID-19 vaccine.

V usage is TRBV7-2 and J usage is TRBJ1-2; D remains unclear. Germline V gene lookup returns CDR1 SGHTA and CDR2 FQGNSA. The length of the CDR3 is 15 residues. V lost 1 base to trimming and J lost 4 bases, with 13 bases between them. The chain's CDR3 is CASSLGQQLIYGYTF. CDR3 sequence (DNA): TGTGCCAGCAGCTTAGGTCAACAGCTAATCTATGGCTACACCTTC.

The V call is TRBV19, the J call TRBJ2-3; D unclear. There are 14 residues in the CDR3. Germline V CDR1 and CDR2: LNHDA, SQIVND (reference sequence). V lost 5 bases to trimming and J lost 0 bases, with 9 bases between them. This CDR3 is CASSPGTSTDTQYF. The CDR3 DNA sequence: TGTGCCAGTAGTCCCGGCACTAGCACAGATACGCAGTATTTT. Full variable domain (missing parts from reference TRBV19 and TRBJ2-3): DGGITQSPKYLFRKEGQNVTLSCEQNLNHDAMYWYRQDPGQGLRLIYYSQIVNDFQKGDIAEGYSVSREKKESFPLTVTSAQKNPTAFYLCASSPGTSTDTQYFGPGTRLTVL.

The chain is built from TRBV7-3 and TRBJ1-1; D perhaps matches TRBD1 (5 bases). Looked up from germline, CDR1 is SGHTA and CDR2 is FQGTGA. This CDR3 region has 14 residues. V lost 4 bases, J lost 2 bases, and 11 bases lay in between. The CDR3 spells CASSSHTGNTEAFF. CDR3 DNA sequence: TGTGCCAGCAGCTCTCATACAGGTAACACTGAAGCTTTCTTT.

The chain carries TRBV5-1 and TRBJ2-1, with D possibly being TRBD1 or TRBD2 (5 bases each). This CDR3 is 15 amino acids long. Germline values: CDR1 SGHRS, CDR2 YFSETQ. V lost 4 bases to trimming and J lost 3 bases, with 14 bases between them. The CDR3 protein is CASSPGPSYYNEQFF. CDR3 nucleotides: TGCGCCAGCAGCCCGGGACCATCCTACTACAATGAGCAGTTCTTC.

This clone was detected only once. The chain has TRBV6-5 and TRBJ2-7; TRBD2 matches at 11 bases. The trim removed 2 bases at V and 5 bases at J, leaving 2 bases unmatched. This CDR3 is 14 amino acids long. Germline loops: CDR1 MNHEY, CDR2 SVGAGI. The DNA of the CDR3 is TGTGCCAGCAGTTACCTGGGACTAGCGGACGAGCAGTACTTC. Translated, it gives CASSYLGLADEQYF.

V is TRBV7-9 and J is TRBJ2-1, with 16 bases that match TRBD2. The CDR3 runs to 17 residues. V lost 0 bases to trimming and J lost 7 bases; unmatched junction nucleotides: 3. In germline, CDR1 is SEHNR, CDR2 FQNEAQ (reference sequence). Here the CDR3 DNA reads TGTGCCAGCAGCTTAGCCGGGACTAGCGGGAGGGGGAATGAGCAGTTCTTC. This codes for CASSLAGTSGRGNEQFF. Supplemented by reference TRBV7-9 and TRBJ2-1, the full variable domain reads DTGVSQNPRHKITKRGQNVTFRCDPISEHNRLYWYRQTLGQGPEFLTYFQNEAQLEKSRLLSDRFSAERPKGSFSTLEIQRTEQGDSAMYLCASSLAGTSGRGNEQFFGPGTRLTVL.

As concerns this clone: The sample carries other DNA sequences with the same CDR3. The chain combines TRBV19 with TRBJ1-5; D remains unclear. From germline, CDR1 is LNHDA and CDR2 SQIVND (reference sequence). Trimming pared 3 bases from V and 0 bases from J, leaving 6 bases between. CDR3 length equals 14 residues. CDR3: CASSIGGSNQPQHF. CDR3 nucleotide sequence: TGTGCCAGTAGTATCGGCGGTAGCAATCAGCCCCAGCATTTT.

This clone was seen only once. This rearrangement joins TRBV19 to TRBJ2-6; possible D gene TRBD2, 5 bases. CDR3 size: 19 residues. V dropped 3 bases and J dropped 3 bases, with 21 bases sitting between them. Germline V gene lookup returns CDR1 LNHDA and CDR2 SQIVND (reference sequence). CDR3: CASSMSVVRVEGGANVLTF. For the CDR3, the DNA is TGTGCCAGTAGTATGTCAGTGGTTAGGGTCGAGGGTGGGGCCAACGTCCTGACTTTC.

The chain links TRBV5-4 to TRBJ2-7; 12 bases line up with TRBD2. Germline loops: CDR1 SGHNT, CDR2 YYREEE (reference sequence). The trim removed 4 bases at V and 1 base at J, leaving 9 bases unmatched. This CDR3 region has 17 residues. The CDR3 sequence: CASSPTSGTSGSYEQYF. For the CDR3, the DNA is TGTGCCAGCAGCCCCACCTCCGGGACTAGCGGGTCCTACGAGCAGTACTTC. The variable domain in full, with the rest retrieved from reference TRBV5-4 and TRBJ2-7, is ETGVTQSPTHLIKTRGQQVTLRCSSQSGHNTVSWYQQALGQGPQFIFQYYREEENGRGNFPPRFSGLQFPNYSSELNVNALELDDSALYLCASSPTSGTSGSYEQYFGPGTRLTVT.

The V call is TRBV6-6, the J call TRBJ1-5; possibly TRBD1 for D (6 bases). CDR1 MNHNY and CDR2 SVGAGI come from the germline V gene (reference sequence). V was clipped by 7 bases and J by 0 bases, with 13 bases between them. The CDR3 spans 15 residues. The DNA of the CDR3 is TGTGCCAGCAAACAGGGCGAGAATAGCAATCAGCCCCAGCATTTT. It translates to CASKQGENSNQPQHF.

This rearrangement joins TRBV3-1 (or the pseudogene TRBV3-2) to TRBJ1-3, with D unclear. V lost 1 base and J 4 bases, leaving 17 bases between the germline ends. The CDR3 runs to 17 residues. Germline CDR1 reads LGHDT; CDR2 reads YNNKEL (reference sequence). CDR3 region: CASSQGPSGSRGNTIYF. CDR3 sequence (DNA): TGTGCCAGCAGCCAAGGACCCTCGGGATCGCGAGGAAACACCATATATTTT.

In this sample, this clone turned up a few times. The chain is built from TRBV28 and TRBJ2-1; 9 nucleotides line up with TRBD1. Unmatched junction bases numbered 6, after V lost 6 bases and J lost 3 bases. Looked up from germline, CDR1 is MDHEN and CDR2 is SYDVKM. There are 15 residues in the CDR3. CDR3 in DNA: TGTGCCAGCAGCTCCACAGGGGGCAGCTACAATGAGCAGTTCTTC. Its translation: CASSSTGGSYNEQFF.

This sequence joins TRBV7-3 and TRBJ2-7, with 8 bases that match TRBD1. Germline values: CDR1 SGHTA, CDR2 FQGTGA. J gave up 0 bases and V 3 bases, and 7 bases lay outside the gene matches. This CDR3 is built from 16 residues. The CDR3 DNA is TGTGCCAGCAGCTTTTCCGGGACAGGCTACTCCTACGAGCAGTACTTC. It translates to CASSFSGTGYSYEQYF.

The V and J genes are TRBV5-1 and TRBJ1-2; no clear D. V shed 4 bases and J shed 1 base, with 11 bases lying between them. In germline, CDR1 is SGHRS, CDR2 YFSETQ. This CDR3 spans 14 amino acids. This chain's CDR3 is CASSPAADNYGYTF. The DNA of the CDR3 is TGCGCCAGCAGCCCTGCCGCGGATAACTATGGCTACACCTTC.

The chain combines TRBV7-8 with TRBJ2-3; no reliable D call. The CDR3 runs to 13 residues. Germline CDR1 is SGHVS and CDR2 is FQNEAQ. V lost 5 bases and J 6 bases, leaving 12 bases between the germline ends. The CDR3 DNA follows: TGTGCCAGCAGCCTCCAAGTGTCGGATACGCAGTATTTT. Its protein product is CASSLQVSDTQYF.